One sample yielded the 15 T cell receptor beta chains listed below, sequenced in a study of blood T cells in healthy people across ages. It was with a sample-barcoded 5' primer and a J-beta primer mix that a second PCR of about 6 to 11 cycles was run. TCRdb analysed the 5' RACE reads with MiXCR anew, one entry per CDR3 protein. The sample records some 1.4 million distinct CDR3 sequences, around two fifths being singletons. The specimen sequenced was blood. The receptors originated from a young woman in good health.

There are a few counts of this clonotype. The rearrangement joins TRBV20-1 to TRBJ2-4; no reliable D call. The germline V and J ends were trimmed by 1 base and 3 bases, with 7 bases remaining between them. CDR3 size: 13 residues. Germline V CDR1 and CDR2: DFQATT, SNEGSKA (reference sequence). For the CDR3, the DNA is TGCAGTGCTAGAGGAAGCGACAAAAACATTCAGTACTTC. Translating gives CSARGSDKNIQYF.

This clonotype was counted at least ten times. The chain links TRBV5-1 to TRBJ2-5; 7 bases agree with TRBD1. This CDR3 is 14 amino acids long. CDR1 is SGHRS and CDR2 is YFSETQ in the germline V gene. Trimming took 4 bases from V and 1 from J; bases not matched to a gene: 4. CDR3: CASSIGTVQETQYF. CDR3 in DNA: TGCGCCAGCAGCATCGGGACAGTCCAAGAGACCCAGTACTTC.

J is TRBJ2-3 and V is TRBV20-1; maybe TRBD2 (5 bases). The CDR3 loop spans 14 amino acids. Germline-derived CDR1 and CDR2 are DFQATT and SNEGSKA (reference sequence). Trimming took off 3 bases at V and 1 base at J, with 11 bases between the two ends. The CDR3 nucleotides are TGCAGTGCTAGCCCCGGGATTCGCACAGATACGCAGTATTTT. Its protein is CSASPGIRTDTQYF.

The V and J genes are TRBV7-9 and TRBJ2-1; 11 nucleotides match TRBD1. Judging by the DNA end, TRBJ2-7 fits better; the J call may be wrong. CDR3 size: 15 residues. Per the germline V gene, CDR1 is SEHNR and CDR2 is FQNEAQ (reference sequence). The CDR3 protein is CASSHGDRGIDEQYF. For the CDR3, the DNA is TGTGCCAGCAGCCATGGGGACAGGGGGATCGATGAGCAGTACTTC.

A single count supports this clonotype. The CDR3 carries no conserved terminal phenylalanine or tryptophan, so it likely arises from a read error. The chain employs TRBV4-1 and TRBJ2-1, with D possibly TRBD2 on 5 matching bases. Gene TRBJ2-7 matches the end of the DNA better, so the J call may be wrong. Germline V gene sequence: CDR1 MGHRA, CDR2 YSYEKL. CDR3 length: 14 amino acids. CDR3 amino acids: CASSQEEGRREQYL. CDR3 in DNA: TGCGCCAGCAGCCAAGAAGAGGGCCGTCGCGAGCAGTACTTG.

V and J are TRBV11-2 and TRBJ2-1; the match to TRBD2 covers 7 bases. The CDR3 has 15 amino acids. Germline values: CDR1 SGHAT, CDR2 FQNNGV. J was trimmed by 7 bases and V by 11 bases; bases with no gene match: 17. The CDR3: CAGSWGGYSGNEQFF. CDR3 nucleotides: TGTGCCGGGTCCTGGGGGGGATACAGCGGGAATGAGCAGTTCTTC.

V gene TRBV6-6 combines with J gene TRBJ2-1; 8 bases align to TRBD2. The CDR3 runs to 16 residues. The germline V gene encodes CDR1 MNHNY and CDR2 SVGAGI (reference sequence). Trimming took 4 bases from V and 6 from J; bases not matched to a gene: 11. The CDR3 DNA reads TGTGCCAGCAGTTCCACGACTGGCGGGAGGCTCAATGAGCAGTTCTTC. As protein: CASSSTTGGRLNEQFF.

This CDR3 is CASSLARDRDEQYF. The CDR3 nucleotides are TGTGCCAGCAGCTTAGCGCGGGACAGGGACGAGCAGTACTTC. The chain carries TRBV11-2 and TRBJ2-7; 9 bases are a match to TRBD1. Germline CDR1 and CDR2: SGHAT and FQNNGV. The length of the CDR3 is 14 residues. V gave up 1 base and J gave up 5 bases; unmatched junction bases: 3. Variable domain in full (rest from reference TRBV11-2 and TRBJ2-7): EAGVAQSPRYKIIEKRQSVAFWCNPISGHATLYWYQQILGQGPKLLIQFQNNGVVDDSQLPKDRFSAERLKGVDSTLKIQPAKLEDSAVYLCASSLARDRDEQYFGPGTRLTVT.

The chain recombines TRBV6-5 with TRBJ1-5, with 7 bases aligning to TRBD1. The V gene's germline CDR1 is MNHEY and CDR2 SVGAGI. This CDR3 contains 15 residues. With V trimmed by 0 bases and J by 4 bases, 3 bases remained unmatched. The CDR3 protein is CASSYSTGRNQPQHF. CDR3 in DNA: TGTGCCAGCAGTTACTCGACAGGGCGAAATCAGCCCCAGCATTTT.

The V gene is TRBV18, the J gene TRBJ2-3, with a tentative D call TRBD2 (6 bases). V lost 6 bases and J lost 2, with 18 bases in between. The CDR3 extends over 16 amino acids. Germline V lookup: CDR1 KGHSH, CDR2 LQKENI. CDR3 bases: TGTGCCAGCTCCCTGTTCCGTGCGGGGCCCACAGATACGCAGTATTTT. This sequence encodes CASSLFRAGPTDTQYF.

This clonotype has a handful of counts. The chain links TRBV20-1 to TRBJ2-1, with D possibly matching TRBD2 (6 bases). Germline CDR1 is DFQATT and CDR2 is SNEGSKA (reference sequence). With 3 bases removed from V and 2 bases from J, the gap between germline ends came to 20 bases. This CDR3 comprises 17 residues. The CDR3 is CSARAGLGLSAYNEQFF. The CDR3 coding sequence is TGCAGTGCTAGGGCGGGACTCGGTTTAAGCGCCTACAATGAGCAGTTCTTC.

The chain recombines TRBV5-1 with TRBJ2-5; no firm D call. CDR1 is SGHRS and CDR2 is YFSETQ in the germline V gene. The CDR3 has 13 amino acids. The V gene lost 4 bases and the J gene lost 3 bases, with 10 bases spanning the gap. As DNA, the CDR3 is TGCGCCAGCAGCCCTATGCCAGAAGAGACCCAGTACTTC. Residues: CASSPMPEETQYF.

Here the CDR3 reads CASSLQTRENIQYF. The CDR3 coding sequence is TGCGCCAGCAGCCTTCAGACCAGGGAAAACATTCAGTACTTC. The chain employs TRBV4-1 and TRBJ2-4; a possible D gene is TRBD1 (5 bases). V lost 4 bases and J 5 bases, leaving 12 bases between the germline ends. Germline V lookup: CDR1 MGHRA, CDR2 YSYEKL. This CDR3 spans 14 amino acids.

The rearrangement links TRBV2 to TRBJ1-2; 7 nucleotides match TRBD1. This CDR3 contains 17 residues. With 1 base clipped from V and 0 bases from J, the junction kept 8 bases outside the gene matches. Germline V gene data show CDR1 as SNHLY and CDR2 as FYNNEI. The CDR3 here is CASSEGRGFQANYGYTF. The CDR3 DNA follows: TGTGCCAGCAGTGAAGGCAGGGGGTTTCAGGCTAACTATGGCTACACCTTC.

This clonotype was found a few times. The CDR3 DNA sequence: TGTGCCAGCGCCAAAAGACTAGCGGTTGAGCAGTTCTTC. It specifies CASAKRLAVEQFF. The gene calls are TRBV2 and TRBJ2-1, with 9 bases matching TRBD2. V lost 8 bases, J lost 9 bases, and 8 bases stayed unmatched. The germline V gene encodes CDR1 SNHLY and CDR2 FYNNEI. The CDR3 contains 13 residues.